This T cell receptor beta chain is drawn from a study of blood T cell repertoires in COVID-19. Study as a whole: T cells, B-cell-depleted T cells, or PBMCs provided the cDNA or gDNA that served as material.

Self-reported history from a screening survey and questionnaire set each donor's cohort. Study processing details: Reference gene primer amplification gave nucleated cell count estimates. Produced via immunoSEQ multiplex PCR; TCRdb's table is partial and in-frame only. V, J and clone size are taken as reported in that table, and D and trimming were inferred from the DNA itself. The sample records 150,000 or so clones, around 84% being singletons. The sequenced sample was PBMCs or T cells enriched from blood (not recorded which). The sequence came from a man between 35 and 55 years old who had recovered from COVID-19.

The DNA of the CDR3 is TGTGCCTGGAGTGAGGACCATCGGGGGGTAGGGTCGTACTTC. As protein: CAWSEDHRGVGSYF. V usage is TRBV30 and J usage is TRBJ2-4; 7 bases are shared with TRBD2. J gave up 15 bases and V 1 base, and 15 bases lay outside the gene matches. CDR3 size: 14 residues. Looked up from germline, CDR1 is GTSNPN and CDR2 is SVGIG (reference sequence). Supplemented by reference TRBV30 and TRBJ2-4, the full variable domain reads SQTIHQWPATLVQPVGSPLSLECTVEGTSNPNLYWYRQAAGRGLQLLFYSVGIGQISSEVPQNLSASRPQDRQFILSSKKLLLSDSGFYLCAWSEDHRGVGSYFGAGTRLSVL.